A selection of T cell receptor beta chains follows, all from one sample in a study of T cells in Graves' hyperthyroidism and ophthalmopathy. TCRdb recomputed calls from the multiplex PCR reads with MiXCR, one row per CDR3 protein. The data contain 450,000 to 600,000 distinct CDR3 sequences, 15% to 20% of them singletons. Sequencing input: blood. These receptors were obtained from a man aged 40-49 years with Graves' ophthalmopathy. The CDR3 runs from the conserved cysteine through the conserved F or W. D genes are given only for firm matches. The listing skips clone size in some rows; elsewhere it reads once, few, many or a size class.

d_gene | abundance | j_gene | v_gene | CDR3nt | CDR3aa
TRBD2 | few | TRBJ2-1 | TRBV5-1 | TGCGCCAGCAGCTTGGGTACTAGCGGGAGGGCCAAGTTCTTC | CASSLGTSGRAKFF
TRBD2 | few | TRBJ2-3 | TRBV20-1 | TGCAGTGCTAGAGATTTCGGCGGGGGGCCACAGGTGGAAGATACGCAGTATTTT | CSARDFGGGPQVEDTQYF
- | many | TRBJ2-7 | TRBV28 | TGTGCCAGCAGTCGGCCGAATGGCGGGTCCTACGAGCAGTACTTC | CASSRPNGGSYEQYF
TRBD1 | - | TRBJ2-2 | TRBV20-1 | TGCAGTGCTAGTCTGGGATCGGGACAGGGAAACACCGGGGAGCCGTTTTTT | CSASLGSGQGNTGEPFF
- | - | TRBJ2-2 | TRBV19 | TGTGCCAGTAGTATTAGCAGGGGAGGCACCGGGGAGCTGTTTTTT | CASSISRGGTGELFF
- | many | TRBJ2-7 | TRBV7-2 | TGTGCCAGCAGCGTACCGGGGAGCTCCTACGAGCAGTACTTC | CASSVPGSSYEQYF
- | many | TRBJ2-7 | TRBV28 | TGTGCCAGCAGTTTACCAGGACTCTACGAGCAGTACTTC | CASSLPGLYEQYF
- | - | TRBJ1-5 | TRBV30 | TGTGCCTGGAGTGTAGGGGCGGGAATCGCAGGCAATCAGCCCCAGCATTTT | CAWSVGAGIAGNQPQHF
- | - | TRBJ1-1 | TRBV12-3/TRBV12-4 | TGTGCCAGCAGGGCGGATCATAAAAGGGCTGAAGCTTTCTTT | CASRADHKRAEAFF
- | - | TRBJ1-6 | TRBV30 | TGTGCCGGTGGGGAGGCCTATAATTCACCCCCCCACTTT | CAGGEAYNSPPHF
- | - | TRBJ1-6 | TRBV6-1 | TGTGCCAGCAGTGAAGCAGGGAGGGGCCATTCACCCCTCCACTTT | CASSEAGRGHSPLHF
TRBD2 | - | TRBJ2-7 | TRBV7-9 | TGTGCCAGCAGCTCCCCGACTAGCGGGCTTGCCTACGAGCAGTACTTC | CASSSPTSGLAYEQYF
TRBD1 | - | TRBJ1-5 | TRBV27 | TGTGCCAGCAGTGACAGGGGGGCTCAGCCCCAGCATTTT | CASSDRGAQPQHF
- | few | TRBJ2-7 | TRBV27 | TGTGCCAGCAGTTTTGAGGGATTCTCCTACGAGCAGTACTTC | CASSFEGFSYEQYF
- | - | TRBJ2-3 | TRBV7-2 | TGTGCCAGCAGCCGCCGAGCCCGACTAACGGGCAGAGATACGCAGTATTTT | CASSRRARLTGRDTQYF
- | many | TRBJ2-3 | TRBV5-1 | TGCGCCAGCAGCAAACCCGAAGAGGGGGGAGGTACGCAGTATTTT | CASSKPEEGGGTQYF
- | few | TRBJ1-2 | TRBV19 | TGTGCCAGTAGGGGCCGGAACTATGGCTACACCTTC | CASRGRNYGYTF
- | - | TRBJ1-6 | TRBV4-3 | TGCGCCAGCAGCCAAGAAGAAGGGGGGCTCAATTCACCCCTCCACTTT | CASSQEEGGLNSPLHF
- | - | TRBJ2-1 | TRBV4-2 | TGTGCCAGCAGCCAAGCCTGGGACAACCCTTGGAATGAGCAGTTCTTC | CASSQAWDNPWNEQFF
- | - | TRBJ1-2 | TRBV10-3 | TGTGCCATCAGTGAGTCAAGGACCCCTGGCTACACCTTC | CAISESRTPGYTF
TRBD1 | - | TRBJ1-5 | TRBV20-1 | TGCAGTGCTCCTACGGGACAGGGCTTTTATAGCAATCAGCCCCAGCATTTT | CSAPTGQGFYSNQPQHF
- | few | TRBJ1-6 | TRBV2 | TGTGCCAGCAGCCTAAGTCCAGGGACGAATTCACCCCTCCACTTT | CASSLSPGTNSPLHF
- | - | TRBJ1-2 | TRBV7-9 | TGTGCCAGCAGCTTAGAGGTGCAGGGTGGCTACACCTTC | CASSLEVQGGYTF
- | - | TRBJ1-6 | TRBV12-3/TRBV12-4 | TGTGCCAGACCTCCCATGAGACACGAGAGCTCCTATAATTCACCCCTCCACTTT | CARPPMRHESSYNSPLHF
- | many | TRBJ1-3 | TRBV20-1 | TGCAGTGCTAGGCCAAGACTATCCCAGGGTAACACCATATATTTT | CSARPRLSQGNTIYF
- | many | TRBJ1-5 | TRBV27 | TGTGCCAGCAGCCTCCGGGAACCCCGGGGGATTCAGCCCCAGCATTTT | CASSLREPRGIQPQHF
- | - | TRBJ1-1 | TRBV20-1 | TGCAGTGCTAGCAAATCGGTGAACACTGAAGCTTTCTTT | CSASKSVNTEAFF
- | - | TRBJ1-1 | TRBV7-6 | TGTGCCAGCAGCTCCGGAGACGCAAGGAGGACTGAAGCTTTCTTT | CASSSGDARRTEAFF
- | - | TRBJ1-5 | TRBV7-9 | TGTGCCAGCAGCCCTGGACCCAGTCAGCCCCAGCATTTT | CASSPGPSQPQHF
- | few | TRBJ1-6 | TRBV6-1 | TGTGCCAGCTCCATGGGGGATTACCCCTATAATTCACCCCTCCACTTT | CASSMGDYPYNSPLHF
TRBD2 | - | TRBJ2-2 | TRBV20-1 | TGCAGTGCTAGAGACCCCTTAGCGGGGGTTAACGCGAACACCGGGGAGCTGTTTTTT | CSARDPLAGVNANTGELFF
- | - | TRBJ1-5 | TRBV19 | TGTGCCAGTAGTAAAGCCGGACTCACGAATCAGCCCCAGCATTTT | CASSKAGLTNQPQHF
- | many | TRBJ1-1 | TRBV2 | TGTGCCAGCAGTGAAGCGCTCGGAGGGTATAACACTGAAGCTTTCTTT | CASSEALGGYNTEAFF
TRBD2 | - | TRBJ2-1 | TRBV24-1 | TGTGCCACCAGTAAAGGCCGGACTAGGAACAATGAGCAGTTCTTC | CATSKGRTRNNEQFF
TRBD1 | few | TRBJ2-7 | TRBV27 | TGTGCCAGCAGCCAAAAACCGGGACAGAACTCCTACGAGCAGTACTTC | CASSQKPGQNSYEQYF
TRBD2 | many | TRBJ2-3 | TRBV20-1 | TGCAGTGCAGTACCTAGCGGGCAAAGCACAGATACGCAGTATTTT | CSAVPSGQSTDTQYF
- | - | TRBJ1-5 | TRBV7-9 | TGTGCCAGCAGCTCGGGGGGGACCTATCAGCCCCAGCATTTT | CASSSGGTYQPQHF
TRBD2 | many | TRBJ2-2 | TRBV28 | TGTGCCAGCAGTCAGACTAGCCGCACCGGGGAGCTGTTTTTT | CASSQTSRTGELFF
- | - | TRBJ2-3 | TRBV6-1 | TGTGCCAGCAGTAGGGACTTAATCACAGATACGCAGTATTTT | CASSRDLITDTQYF
- | - | TRBJ1-3 | TRBV30 | TGTGCCTGGAGTGTAAGGGGAACCCCCCTTATATATTTT | CAWSVRGTPLIYF
- | few | TRBJ1-2 | TRBV6-2/TRBV6-3 | TGTGCCAGCAGTTCGGAACCCATCTATGGCTACACCTTC | CASSSEPIYGYTF
TRBD1 | - | TRBJ2-1 | TRBV5-1 | TGCGCCAGCAGCTTACTACAGGGGACGAATGAGCAGTTCTTC | CASSLLQGTNEQFF
TRBD1 | - | TRBJ1-5 | TRBV6-2/TRBV6-3 | TGTGCCAGCACCCCAACGTGGACAGGGAACAATCAGCCCCAGCATTTT | CASTPTWTGNNQPQHF
- | few | TRBJ2-3 | TRBV10-2 | TGCGCCAGCAGTAAAGGACAGCCGAGCACAGATACGCAGTATTTT | CASSKGQPSTDTQYF
- | few | TRBJ2-7 | TRBV20-1 | TGCAGTGCCCCCGGGGCCCTATTAGCGGCTCCCGACGAGCAGTACTTC | CSAPGALLAAPDEQYF
- | many | TRBJ1-2 | TRBV2 | TGTGCCAGCGGTAAAGATAACTATGGCTACACCTTC | CASGKDNYGYTF
- | - | TRBJ1-3 | TRBV12-5 | TGTGCTAGTGGTTTGGTAATGGGCCTCTCTGGAAACACCATATATTTT | CASGLVMGLSGNTIYF
- | few | TRBJ2-7 | TRBV20-1 | TGCAGTGCTAGAGTTTTGGGCGGGATGGCCTTTTACGAGCAGTACTTC | CSARVLGGMAFYEQYF
- | few | TRBJ2-3 | TRBV2 | TGTGCCAGCAGTCCGGGATCCCCCACAGATACGCAGTATTTT | CASSPGSPTDTQYF
TRBD1 | few | TRBJ1-1 | TRBV4-1 | TGCGCCAGCAGCCACACAGGGGAAACTGAAGCTTTCTTT | CASSHTGETEAFF
TRBD1 | many | TRBJ2-3 | TRBV28 | TGTGCCAGCAGTCTAATACAGGGGTCAGATACGCAGTATTTT | CASSLIQGSDTQYF
- | many | TRBJ1-1 | TRBV13 | TGTGCCAGCAGCCTCAGTTTTAACACTGAAGCTTTCTTT | CASSLSFNTEAFF
- | few | TRBJ2-1 | TRBV5-1 | TGCGCCAGCAGCTTGCGAGGGGATGGCCAGCCGGGCAATGAGCAGTTCTTC | CASSLRGDGQPGNEQFF
TRBD2 | - | TRBJ2-7 | TRBV20-1 | TGCACTGCTCCGGGACTAGCGGGGGTCTCCTACGAGCAGTACTTC | CTAPGLAGVSYEQYF